Sequencing of this T cell receptor (beta chain) was carried out in a study of blood T cell repertoires in COVID-19. The assay was immunoSEQ multiplex PCR, and TCRdb's table has in-frame clones only and misses some. The table includes approximately 300,000 clones, more than 75% detected once. The CDR3 is 13 residues long. The V end lost 6 bases, the J end lost 12 bases, and 20 bases lay between the germline ends. Germline assignment: CDR1 MNHNY and CDR2 SVGAGI (reference sequence). The chain couples TRBV6-6 to TRBJ1-2; TRBD1 might be the D (5 bases). The clonotype comes from a man between 60 and 70 years old who had recovered from COVID-19. The sequenced sample was PBMCs or T cells enriched from blood (not recorded which). Here the CDR3 DNA reads TGTGCCAGCAGCCCGGGGGAGGGAACCATTCACACCTTC. It codes for CASSPGEGTIHTF.